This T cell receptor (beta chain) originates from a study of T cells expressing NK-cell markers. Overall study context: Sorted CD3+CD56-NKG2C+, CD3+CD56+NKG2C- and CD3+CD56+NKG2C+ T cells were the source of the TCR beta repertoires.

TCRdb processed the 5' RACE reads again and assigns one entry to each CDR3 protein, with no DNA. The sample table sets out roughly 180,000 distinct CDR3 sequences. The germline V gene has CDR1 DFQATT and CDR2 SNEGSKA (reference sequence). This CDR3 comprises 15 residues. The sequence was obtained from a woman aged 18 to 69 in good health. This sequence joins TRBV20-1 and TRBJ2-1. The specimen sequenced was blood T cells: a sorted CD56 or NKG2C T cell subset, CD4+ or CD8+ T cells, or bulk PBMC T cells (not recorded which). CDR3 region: CSVGFLRSSYNEQFF.